Included here is one T cell receptor (beta chain) sequence, with context. The antigen remains unidentified. Sequencing was performed with immunoSEQ multiplex PCR; in TCRdb, only in-frame clones are kept and a portion is missing. The profile shows about 110,000 clones, approximately 89% of them singletons. This record belongs to a study of T cell responses to AZD1222 COVID-19 vaccine. The study's findings and limits: There were repertoire samples only from the period after the peak T cell response.

V dropped 4 bases and J dropped 5 bases, with 14 bases sitting between them. From germline, CDR1 is LGHNA and CDR2 YNFKEQ. The CDR3 contains 15 residues. This TCR derives from an adult in good health. Sequenced material: peripheral blood, taken on day 0 of AZD1222 vaccination. This chain uses TRBV4-2 with TRBJ1-4, with D perhaps TRBD1 (6 bases). DNA for the CDR3: TGTGCCAGCAGCCTTCGGGAGGGGGGGAATGAAAAACTGTTTTTT. Translating it yields CASSLREGGNEKLFF.